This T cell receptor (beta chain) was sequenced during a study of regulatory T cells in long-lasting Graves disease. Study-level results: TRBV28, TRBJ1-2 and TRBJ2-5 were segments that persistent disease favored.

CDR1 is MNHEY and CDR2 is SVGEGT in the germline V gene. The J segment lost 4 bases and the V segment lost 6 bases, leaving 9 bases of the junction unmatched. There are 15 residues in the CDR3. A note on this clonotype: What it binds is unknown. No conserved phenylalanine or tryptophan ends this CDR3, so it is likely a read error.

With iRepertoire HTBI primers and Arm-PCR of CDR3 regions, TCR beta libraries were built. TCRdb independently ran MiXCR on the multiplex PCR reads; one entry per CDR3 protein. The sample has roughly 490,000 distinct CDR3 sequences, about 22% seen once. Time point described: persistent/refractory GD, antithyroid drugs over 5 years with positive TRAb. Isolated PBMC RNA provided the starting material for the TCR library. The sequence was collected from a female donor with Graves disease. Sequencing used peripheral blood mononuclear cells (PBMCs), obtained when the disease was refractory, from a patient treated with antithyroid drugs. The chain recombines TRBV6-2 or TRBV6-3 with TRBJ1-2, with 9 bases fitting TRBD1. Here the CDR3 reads CASRRGTGMGYGYTS. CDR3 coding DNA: TGTGCCAGCAGGAGAGGGACAGGGATGGGCTATGGCTACACCTCC.